This passage covers 30 T cell receptor beta chains from one sample sequenced in a study of cytomegalovirus exposure and HLA in healthy donors. TCRdb's copy holds only in-frame clones and misses some; the assay was immunoSEQ multiplex PCR. The sample has around 150,000 clones; around four fifths are singletons. The sample was PBMCs. The receptor set was obtained from a man aged 30-40 years in good health and CMV-seropositive.

A single count supports this clone. Here the CDR3 DNA reads TGTGCCAGCAACGGAGGGCGGTGGGCCCTCCATGAGCAGTTCTTC. Translated, it gives CASNGGRWALHEQFF. The chain uses TRBV27 and TRBJ2-1, with a weak D call TRBD2 (6 bases). The germline CDR1 and CDR2 sequences are MNHEY and SMNVEV (reference sequence). The V gene lost 7 bases and the J gene lost 8 bases, with 21 bases spanning the gap. The CDR3 covers 15 residues.

As DNA, the CDR3 is TGTGCCAGCGCGGGACCTTATAATTCACCCCTCCACTTT. It translates to CASAGPYNSPLHF. J is TRBJ1-6 and V is TRBV6-5; D may be TRBD1 (5 bases). CDR3 length: 13 residues. Trimming cost V 8 bases and J 4 bases, with 9 bases left between them. In germline, CDR1 is MNHEY, CDR2 SVGAGI.

This chain joins TRBV19 and TRBJ1-3; maybe TRBD1 (5 bases). The CDR3 runs 13 residues. V lost 5 bases, J lost 4 bases, and 9 bases lay in between. The germline V gene has CDR1 LNHDA and CDR2 SQIVND (reference sequence). The CDR3 protein is CASSAGAGNTIYF. The CDR3 DNA reads TGTGCCAGTAGTGCTGGGGCCGGAAACACCATATATTTT.

The genes are TRBV6-9 and TRBJ2-5; 13 bases are a match to TRBD2. CDR3 length: 17 amino acids. Germline V lookup: CDR1 MNHGY, CDR2 SVAAGI. V gave up 5 bases and J gave up 3 bases; unmatched junction bases: 9. CDR3 in amino acids: CASSPIPGLAGKETQYF. The CDR3 region has the DNA TGTGCCAGCAGTCCCATCCCGGGACTAGCGGGGAAAGAGACCCAGTACTTC.

This clone was seen just once. The rearrangement links TRBV13 to TRBJ2-1; 8 bases align to TRBD2. The J segment lost 7 bases and the V segment lost 4 bases, leaving 0 bases of the junction unmatched. The CDR3 is made up of 12 amino acids. Germline CDR1 and CDR2: PRHDT and FYEKMQ (reference sequence). The CDR3 sequence: CASSSGGNEQFF. The CDR3 DNA is TGTGCCAGCAGCTCGGGGGGGAATGAGCAGTTCTTC.

Here the CDR3 DNA reads TGTGCCAGCAGTGAAGGTCACAGGGGGATATATGGCTACACCTTC. Amino acids: CASSEGHRGIYGYTF. The chain employs TRBV6-1 and TRBJ1-2; 8 nucleotides line up with TRBD1. CDR3 length: 15 residues. Germline CDR1 MNHNS, CDR2 SASEGT. J gave up 5 bases and V 1 base, and 6 bases lay outside the gene matches.

Concerning this clone: An end of the junction does not agree with germline; a read error may underlie this. This chain connects TRBV6-1 to TRBJ2-1, with TRBD2 matching over 11 bases. This CDR3 comprises 18 residues. The germline V gene encodes CDR1 MNHNS and CDR2 SASEGT. The CDR3 is CASSEGPPGTSGYNEQFF. In DNA form, the CDR3 reads TGTGCCAGCAGCGAAGGCCCACCCGGGACTAGCGGATACAATGAGCAGTTCTTC.

This clone turned up a few times. The chain has TRBV4-3 and TRBJ2-7; the match to TRBD2 covers 7 bases. Trimming removed 1 base from V and 0 bases from J; junction bases left unmatched: 0. The CDR3 runs to 14 residues. CDR1 LGHNA and CDR2 YSLEER come from the germline V gene. CDR3 region: CASSQASGSYEQYF. The CDR3 region has the DNA TGCGCCAGCAGCCAAGCTAGCGGCTCCTACGAGCAGTACTTC.

This chain joins TRBV13 and TRBJ1-2; no clear D gene. V was pared by 2 bases and J by 4 bases, with 14 bases between. The CDR3 spans 15 residues. The germline gives CDR1 PRHDT, CDR2 FYEKMQ (reference sequence). DNA of the CDR3: TGTGCCAGCAGCTTATGGCCCCCGGCGGGCTATGGCTACACCTTC. It is translated as CASSLWPPAGYGYTF.

The chain recombines TRBV7-2 with TRBJ2-5; D is perhaps TRBD2 (5 bases). The V gene lost 7 bases and the J gene lost 2 bases, with 14 bases spanning the gap. The CDR3 contains 14 residues. Per the germline V gene, CDR1 is SGHTA and CDR2 is FQGNSA. This chain's CDR3 is CASIQTAVQETQYF. The CDR3 nucleotides read TGTGCCAGCATCCAAACAGCGGTACAAGAGACCCAGTACTTC.

The V call is TRBV25-1, the J call TRBJ1-1, with TRBD1 matching 11 bases. J gave up 3 bases and V 6 bases, and 6 bases lay outside the gene matches. Per germline, CDR1 MGHDK and CDR2 SYGVNS. The CDR3 length is 15 residues. The CDR3 DNA sequence: TGTGCCAGCAGCCCTCGGACAGGGGGCTACACTGAAGCTTTCTTT. It specifies CASSPRTGGYTEAFF.

V gene TRBV27 combines with J gene TRBJ2-7; 8 bases fit TRBD1. This CDR3 has 16 amino acids. Germline values: CDR1 MNHEY, CDR2 SMNVEV (reference sequence). V lost 6 bases and J lost 3; bases outside the gene matches: 13. The CDR3, as DNA: TGTGCCAGCAGCTCCCCCCCCGGGACAGGTATCTACGAGCAGTACTTC. It encodes CASSSPPGTGIYEQYF.

In its sample, this clone was seen a few times. This sequence joins TRBV5-1 and TRBJ1-6; 10 nucleotides match TRBD1. This CDR3 has 15 amino acids. The germline CDR1 and CDR2 sequences are SGHRS and YFSETQ. The junction had 6 bases not matched to a gene; V was cut back by 2 bases and J by 10 bases. CDR3 amino acids: CASSFGQGGRSPLHF. The DNA for the CDR3 is TGCGCCAGCAGCTTTGGACAGGGGGGACGCTCACCCCTCCACTTT.

This clone appeared a few times. This chain links TRBV2 with TRBJ2-7, with 7 bases matching TRBD1. V was clipped by 7 bases and J by 0 bases; unmatched bases: 6. Germline loops: CDR1 SNHLY, CDR2 FYNNEI. This CDR3 comprises 14 residues. The CDR3, as DNA: TGTGCCAGCACGGGACAGTCTAGCTCCTACGAGCAGTACTTC. It is translated as CASTGQSSSYEQYF.

The chain recombines TRBV5-6 with TRBJ2-7; 10 bases map to TRBD1. J lost 5 bases, V lost 3 bases, and 8 bases had no gene match. Per germline, CDR1 SGHDT and CDR2 YYEEEE. This CDR3 spans 15 amino acids. The CDR3 DNA sequence: TGTGCCAGCAGCTCGCCGGGACAGGGGTTCAACGAGCAGTACTTC. Protein product: CASSSPGQGFNEQYF.

V gene TRBV19 combines with J gene TRBJ2-7, with 11 nucleotides matching TRBD1. The CDR3 has 15 residues. Losses at the gene ends were 6 bases for V and 2 bases for J; bases not matched to a gene: 6. Germline lookup yields CDR1 LNHDA and CDR2 SQIVND (reference sequence). In DNA form, the CDR3 reads TGTGCCAGTAGGTCCGAGGGACAGGGGGCCTACGAGCAGTACTTC. Its protein product is CASRSEGQGAYEQYF.

This clone was picked up a small number of times. J is TRBJ2-7 and V is TRBV27; no clear D. This CDR3 has 15 residues. Germline V gene lookup returns CDR1 MNHEY and CDR2 SMNVEV (reference sequence). With 3 bases removed from V and 2 bases from J, the gap between germline ends came to 14 bases. The CDR3 loop is CASSFQTRIAYEQYF. The CDR3 DNA reads as TGTGCCAGCAGTTTCCAAACACGAATTGCCTACGAGCAGTACTTC.

The CDR3 loop reads CASSPTGTGGYTF. CDR3 DNA: TGTGCCAGCAGTCCAACAGGGACGGGAGGCTACACCTTC. The V gene is TRBV6-4, the J gene TRBJ1-2, with D maybe TRBD1 (6 bases). CDR3 length: 13 amino acids. V was trimmed by 5 bases and J by 8 bases, leaving 15 bases between them. Germline lookup yields CDR1 MRHNA and CDR2 SNTAGT.

This chain joins TRBV9 and TRBJ2-3; 9 positions match TRBD2. The junction had 7 bases not matched to a gene; V was cut back by 0 bases and J by 5 bases. There are 16 residues in the CDR3. Germline CDR1 reads SGDLS; CDR2 reads YYNGEE. The CDR3 bases are TGTGCCAGCAGCGTAGGGGGCGGGGGGGCCGTAGATACGCAGTATTTT. Its protein is CASSVGGGGAVDTQYF.

The rearrangement joins TRBV5-1 to TRBJ2-1, with 7 bases lining up with TRBD2. CDR3 length equals 14 residues. CDR1 is SGHRS and CDR2 is YFSETQ in the germline V gene. Unmatched junction bases numbered 6, after V lost 4 bases and J lost 5 bases. The CDR3 DNA sequence: TGCGCCAGCAGCCTTGGGACTAACGACAATGAGCAGTTCTTC. It specifies CASSLGTNDNEQFF. Full variable domain (rest looked up from reference TRBV5-1 and TRBJ2-1): KAGVTQTPRYLIKTRGQQVTLSCSPISGHRSVSWYQQTPGQGLQFLFEYFSETQRNKGNFPGRFSGRQFSNSRSEMNVSTLELGDSALYLCASSLGTNDNEQFFGPGTRLTVL.

This chain uses TRBV9 with TRBJ2-3; a weak D match, TRBD2 (7 bases). V lost 0 bases to trimming and J lost 2 bases, with 13 bases between them. The germline CDR1 and CDR2 sequences are SGDLS and YYNGEE. The CDR3 is made up of 16 amino acids. For the CDR3, the DNA is TGTGCCAGCAGCGTAGTTGGGGGGGGCCCCACAGATACGCAGTATTTT. Translated, it gives CASSVVGGGPTDTQYF.

In its sample, this clone was seen once. The gene calls are TRBV5-4 and TRBJ2-5, with 7 positions matching TRBD2. Germline V lookup: CDR1 SGHNT, CDR2 YYREEE (reference sequence). There are 14 residues in the CDR3. V was pared by 1 base and J by 4 bases, with 4 bases of the junction left unmatched. This CDR3 reads CASSLRTSLETQYF. The CDR3 DNA follows: TGTGCCAGCAGCTTGAGGACTAGTCTAGAGACCCAGTACTTC.

The V and J genes are TRBV5-6 and TRBJ2-5; D uncertain. Germline assignment: CDR1 SGHDT and CDR2 YYEEEE. The CDR3 is 13 amino acids. V lost 2 bases and J lost 4, with 9 bases in between. The CDR3 sequence is CASSFLTPETQYF. The CDR3, as DNA: TGTGCCAGCAGCTTTTTAACACCAGAGACCCAGTACTTC.

This clone was observed a handful of times. The V gene is TRBV7-2, the J gene TRBJ1-6, with D hard to call. Germline V lookup: CDR1 SGHTA, CDR2 FQGNSA. This CDR3 contains 12 residues. With 2 bases removed from V and 9 bases from J, the gap between germline ends came to 5 bases. Here the CDR3 reads CASSLMRSPLHF. The DNA for the CDR3 is TGTGCCAGCAGCTTAATGCGTTCACCCCTCCACTTT.

V usage is TRBV5-1 and J usage is TRBJ1-4; D is undetermined. The V gene's germline CDR1 is SGHRS and CDR2 YFSETQ. V was trimmed by 0 bases and J by 8 bases, leaving 8 bases between them. This CDR3 contains 13 residues. The CDR3 spells CASSLANAEKLFF. CDR3 coding DNA: TGCGCCAGCAGCTTGGCCAACGCGGAAAAACTGTTTTTT.

This rearrangement joins TRBV6-5 to TRBJ2-7; possible D gene TRBD2, 5 bases. The CDR3 loop spans 15 amino acids. V was cut by 2 bases and J by 5 bases, with 16 bases left in between. The germline gives CDR1 MNHEY, CDR2 SVGAGI. In DNA, the CDR3 is TGTGCCAGCAGTTACAATGTGGGAGTGAGGAACGAGCAGTACTTC. It specifies CASSYNVGVRNEQYF.

The chain uses TRBV10-1 and TRBJ2-7; TRBD1 aligns across 8 bases. Looked up from germline, CDR1 is WNHNN and CDR2 is SYGVQD (reference sequence). The trim removed 1 base at V and 4 bases at J, leaving 3 bases unmatched. CDR3 size: 14 residues. CDR3 sequence reads: CASSELQGDYEQYF. In nucleotides, the CDR3 is TGCGCCAGCAGTGAGTTACAGGGGGATTACGAGCAGTACTTC.

The V gene is TRBV11-2, the J gene TRBJ1-1, with 9 bases aligning to TRBD1. V shed 5 bases and J 10 bases; nucleotides not matched to a gene: 17. Germline-derived CDR1 and CDR2 are SGHAT and FQNNGV. The CDR3 totals 16 residues. The CDR3 here is CASSLVPGQGASGAFF. CDR3 sequence (DNA): TGTGCCAGCAGCCTCGTCCCGGGACAGGGAGCTAGTGGAGCTTTCTTT.

The chain has TRBV9 and TRBJ2-1, with a possible D match to TRBD2 (6 bases). Germline V gene data show CDR1 as SGDLS and CDR2 as YYNGEE. The V end lost 4 bases, the J end lost 2 bases, and 13 bases lay between the germline ends. This CDR3 comprises 15 residues. The CDR3 DNA is TGTGCCAGCAGCCCCCGCGGGGATACCTACAATGAGCAGTTCTTC. This translates into CASSPRGDTYNEQFF. The whole variable domain, remainder taken from reference TRBV9 and TRBJ2-1, is DSGVTQTPKHLITATGQRVTLRCSPRSGDLSVYWYQQSLDQGLQFLIQYYNGEERAKGNILERFSAQQFPDLHSELNLSSLELGDSALYFCASSPRGDTYNEQFFGPGTRLTVL.

CDR3 bases: TGTGCCACCAGCAGAGGAGGGACAGGGAACACTGAAGCTTTCTTT. Translating it yields CATSRGGTGNTEAFF. The chain joins TRBV15 to TRBJ1-1; 8 positions agree with TRBD1. The V gene's germline CDR1 is LNHNV and CDR2 YYDKDF (reference sequence). V trimming: 1 base; J trimming: 1 base; junction bases outside the gene matches: 2. This CDR3 contains 15 residues.